A single sample gave rise to the 17 T cell receptor beta chains below, sequenced in a study of post-analysis software for immune sequencing data. Overall study results and limits: TRBV segments more frequent in patients than in controls numbered roughly 5 and included TRBV5-6, TRBV5-1 and TRBV20-1.

Prepared libraries of TCR beta cDNA carried unique molecular identifiers. MiXCR, applied by TCRdb to the PCR reads, yields one record per CDR3 protein. The sample consists of hundreds of thousands of distinct CDR3 sequences, under 70% of them appearing once. Antigens of these TCRs are unknown. Sequencing was carried out using blood. The origin of the receptors is a girl aged 10-17 years with multiple sclerosis.

The J gene is TRBJ1-1, the V gene TRBV5-1; possibly TRBD1 for D (5 bases). V was clipped by 6 bases and J by 4 bases, with 22 bases between them. The length of the CDR3 is 16 residues. Germline CDR1 and CDR2: SGHRS and YFSETQ. The chain's CDR3 is CASNPRRWGQGTEAFF. In DNA, the CDR3 is TGCGCCAGCAACCCCCGAAGATGGGGCCAAGGCACTGAAGCTTTCTTT.

The rearrangement joins TRBV10-3 to TRBJ2-7; D not certain. V was clipped by 3 bases and J by 10 bases, with 16 bases between them. The V gene's germline CDR1 is ENHRY and CDR2 SYGVKD. CDR3 size: 13 residues. Here the CDR3 reads CAISDSGPQIQYF. The CDR3 DNA reads TGTGCCATCAGTGACTCGGGCCCTCAGATCCAGTACTTC.

For this clonotype: At one of its ends the junction is not consistent with the germline gene, which may arise from a read error. CDR3 nucleotide sequence: TGTGCCGGCAGCTTAGGGGCCAGGGCCCCCTACGAGCAGTACTTC. Translated, it gives CAGSLGARAPYEQYF. The chain couples TRBV7-8 to TRBJ2-7; D might be TRBD1 (5 bases). Germline CDR1 SGHVS, CDR2 FQNEAQ. The CDR3 has 15 residues.

In this sample, this clonotype turned up a few times. The rearrangement uses TRBV29-1 and TRBJ2-7; TRBD1 matches at 7 bases. In germline, CDR1 is SQVTM, CDR2 ANQGSEA. Trimming removed 5 bases from V and 3 bases from J; junction bases left unmatched: 4. This CDR3 contains 12 residues. The CDR3: CSVQQGNYEQYF. The DNA of the CDR3 is TGCAGCGTTCAACAGGGGAACTACGAGCAGTACTTC.

The rearrangement joins TRBV7-2 to TRBJ1-2; D uncertain. There are 13 residues in the CDR3. The V gene's germline CDR1 is SGHTA and CDR2 FQGNSA. Trimming left V 7 bases short and J 4 bases short, with 13 bases between. The CDR3 here is CASNAASGYGYTF. As DNA, the CDR3 is TGTGCCAGCAACGCCGCTTCGGGCTATGGCTACACCTTC.

This clonotype was counted a few times. This chain links TRBV7-3 with TRBJ2-1, with a tentative D call TRBD2 (6 bases). The germline CDR1 and CDR2 sequences are SGHTA and FQGTGA. The CDR3 extends over 15 amino acids. Trimming shortened V by 5 bases and J by 0 bases, and 11 bases separated the two germline ends. The DNA for the CDR3 is TGTGCCAGCAGCATCGACGGGAGCTCCTACAATGAGCAGTTCTTC. Its protein is CASSIDGSSYNEQFF.

This clonotype showed up just once. The rearrangement joins TRBV18 to TRBJ2-5; TRBD2 is a possible D gene (5 bases). V lost 6 bases, J lost 4 bases, and 24 bases lay in between. This CDR3 is 17 amino acids long. Germline V lookup: CDR1 KGHSH, CDR2 LQKENI. The CDR3 coding sequence is TGTGCCAGCTCCCATCCCGGTGGGAGAGGGCTACGAGAGACCCAGTACTTC. It is translated as CASSHPGGRGLRETQYF.

This rearrangement joins TRBV29-1 to TRBJ2-4, with 10 bases that match TRBD1. Gene TRBJ2-7 matches the end of the DNA better, so the J call may be wrong. CDR1 SQVTM and CDR2 ANQGSEA come from the germline V gene. The CDR3 spans 15 residues. CDR3 residues: CSVGGLRDRGYEQYF. The CDR3 DNA is TGCAGCGTGGGCGGACTCCGGGACAGGGGCTACGAGCAGTACTTC.

In the case of this clonotype: The junction departs from germline at one end; a sequencing error may be responsible. The rearrangement joins TRBV2 to TRBJ2-7; the match to TRBD2 covers 11 bases. The CDR3 loop spans 15 amino acids. Germline V CDR1 and CDR2: SNHLY, FYNNEI. CDR3 sequence (DNA): TGTGACAGCAGTGAAGGGACTAGCGGTTCCTACGAGCAGTACTTC. This codes for CDSSEGTSGSYEQYF. The variable domain in full, with the rest retrieved from reference TRBV2 and TRBJ2-7, is EPEVTQTPSHQVTQMGQEVILRCVPISNHLYFYWYRQILGQKVEFLVSFYNNEISEKSEIFDDQFSVERPDGSNFTLKIRSTKLEDSAMYFCDSSEGTSGSYEQYFGPGTRLTVT.

Notes on this clonotype: Given a much more abundant clone one base away, this may be a read error. The conserved closing phenylalanine or tryptophan is absent in this CDR3, likely reflecting a read error. V is TRBV6-1 and J is TRBJ2-5, with 11 bases aligning to TRBD2. The end of the DNA fits TRBJ2-7 better, so the J call may be wrong. The V gene's germline CDR1 is MNHNS and CDR2 SASEGT. The CDR3 has 15 amino acids. The DNA of the CDR3 is TGTGCCAGCAGTGAAGAAACTAGCGGGAGTTACGAGCAGTACTGC. Translating it yields CASSEETSGSYEQYC.

The J gene is TRBJ2-3, the V gene TRBV7-3, with a weak D call TRBD1 (7 bases). V dropped 5 bases and J dropped 0 bases, with 18 bases sitting between them. The CDR3 spans 17 residues. Germline CDR1 SGHTA, CDR2 FQGTGA. The CDR3 DNA reads as TGTGCCAGCAGCGAAGCAGGGCGGGGACAGAGCACAGATACGCAGTATTTT. Translating it yields CASSEAGRGQSTDTQYF.

Only a few counts were recorded for this clonotype. The chain has TRBV6-2 or TRBV6-3 and TRBJ2-5; TRBD1 matches 10 bases. Germline lookup yields CDR1 MNHEY and CDR2 SVGEGT. Trimming removed 7 bases from V and 4 bases from J; junction bases left unmatched: 6. The CDR3 covers 14 residues. CDR3 sequence: CASTKRTGGETQYF. For the CDR3, the DNA is TGTGCCAGCACCAAGCGGACAGGGGGAGAGACCCAGTACTTC.

This rearrangement joins TRBV7-3 to TRBJ1-5; 8 bases match TRBD1. Per the germline V gene, CDR1 is SGHTA and CDR2 is FQGTGA. The J segment lost 5 bases and the V segment lost 5 bases, leaving 14 bases of the junction unmatched. This CDR3 spans 17 amino acids. The CDR3 DNA follows: TGTGCCAGCAGCCGGCGGGCCAGGGGGCCTTTCCATCAGCCCCAGCATTTT. Translation: CASSRRARGPFHQPQHF.

The chain is built from TRBV7-9 and TRBJ2-3; 7 positions match TRBD1. Germline V gene data show CDR1 as SEHNR and CDR2 as FQNEAQ (reference sequence). CDR3 length equals 17 residues. J gave up 1 base and V 5 bases, and 12 bases lay outside the gene matches. The CDR3 loop reads CASSRTQGQNCTDTQYF. In DNA form, the CDR3 reads TGTGCCAGCAGCCGAACCCAGGGACAGAACTGCACAGATACGCAGTATTTT.

A few counts support this clonotype. V gene TRBV29-1 combines with J gene TRBJ2-5, with 10 bases identical to TRBD2. The CDR3 sequence is 14 residues long. The junction had 3 bases not matched to a gene; V was cut back by 4 bases and J by 1 base. Germline V lookup: CDR1 SQVTM, CDR2 ANQGSEA. CDR3 amino acids: CSVGTSGAQETQYF. Written as DNA, the CDR3 is TGCAGCGTTGGGACTAGCGGAGCCCAAGAGACCCAGTACTTC. Combining the CDR3 with reference TRBV29-1 and TRBJ2-5 gives the whole variable domain SAVISQKPSRDICQRGTSLTIQCQVDSQVTMMFWYRQQPGQSLTLIATANQGSEATYESGFVIDKFPISRPNLTFSTLTVSNMSPEDSSIYLCSVGTSGAQETQYFGPGTRLLVL.

The V gene is TRBV27, the J gene TRBJ2-7, with D unclear. Looked up from germline, CDR1 is MNHEY and CDR2 is SMNVEV (reference sequence). V dropped 6 bases and J dropped 2 bases, with 14 bases sitting between them. The CDR3 runs 14 residues. In nucleotides, the CDR3 is TGTGCCAGCAGCCAGAGACCGAACGCCTACGAGCAGTACTTC. The encoded protein is CASSQRPNAYEQYF.

The chain has TRBV5-5 and TRBJ2-5; D gene unclear. V dropped 4 bases and J dropped 5 bases, with 15 bases sitting between them. This CDR3 contains 14 residues. The germline gives CDR1 SGHKS, CDR2 YYEKEE (reference sequence). The CDR3 protein is CASSPGPTLETQYF. The CDR3 DNA sequence: TGTGCCAGCAGCCCAGGACCTACCTTGGAGACCCAGTACTTC.